The clone carrying this TCR beta chain is a singleton in its sample. Its cognate antigen is unknown. The sample is drawn from a study of OX40 agonist ivuxolimab in advanced cancers. Produced via immunoSEQ multiplex PCR; TCRdb's table is partial and in-frame only. The data contain 25,000 to 40,000 clones, 84% of them seen just once; the ten biggest clones take up approximately 18%. This CDR3 has 16 amino acids. The junction had 12 bases not matched to a gene; V was cut back by 4 bases and J by 7 bases. Germline CDR1 is KGHSH and CDR2 is LQKENI. Whole-study results and caveats: The average count of expanded clones was higher among CD8+ T cells than among CD4+.

The V and J genes are TRBV18 and TRBJ1-4; TRBD1 matches 7 bases. The origin of this receptor is an adult with an advanced solid tumor such as melanoma, head and neck, liver or kidney cancer. Sequenced here: CD4+ or CD8+ T cells sorted from blood, sampled in a trial of the OX40 agonist ivuxolimab. Written as DNA, the CDR3 is TGTGCCAGCTCACTACTATCACAGGGGCGGGGTGAAAAACTGTTTTTT. Translating gives CASSLLSQGRGEKLFF.